The sequence of this T cell receptor beta chain was determined in a study of cytomegalovirus exposure and HLA in healthy donors. In germline, CDR1 is GTSNPN, CDR2 SVGIG (reference sequence). V lost 5 bases to trimming and J lost 0 bases, with 8 bases between them. The CDR3 is 13 amino acids. Use of 60 Vbeta and 13 Jbeta primers characterized the PCR. Sequenced by immunoSEQ multiplex PCR; TCRdb stores in-frame clones only, minus some. The sample contains about 69,000 clones, 74% of which appear only once. This rearrangement joins TRBV30 to TRBJ1-5, with D unresolved. The origin of this receptor is a woman in her sixties or seventies in good health and CMV-seropositive. Sample: PBMCs. The CDR3 reads CAWSPGSNQPQHF. CDR3 nucleotide sequence: TGTGCCTGGTCCCCAGGTAGCAATCAGCCCCAGCATTTT.